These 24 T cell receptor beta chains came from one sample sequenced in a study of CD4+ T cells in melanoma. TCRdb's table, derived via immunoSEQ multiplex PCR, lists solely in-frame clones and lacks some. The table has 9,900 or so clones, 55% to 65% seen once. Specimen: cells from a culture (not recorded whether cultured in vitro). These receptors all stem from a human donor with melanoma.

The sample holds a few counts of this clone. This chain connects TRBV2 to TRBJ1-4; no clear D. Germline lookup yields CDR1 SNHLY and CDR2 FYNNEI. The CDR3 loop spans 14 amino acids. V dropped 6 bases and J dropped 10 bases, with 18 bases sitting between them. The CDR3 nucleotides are TGTGCCAGCAGAGGAGGATGGGCCTCTGGAAAACTGTTTTTT. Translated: CASRGGWASGKLFF. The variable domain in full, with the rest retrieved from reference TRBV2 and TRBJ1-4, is EPEVTQTPSHQVTQMGQEVILRCVPISNHLYFYWYRQILGQKVEFLVSFYNNEISEKSEIFDDQFSVERPDGSNFTLKIRSTKLEDSAMYFCASRGGWASGKLFFGSGTQLSVL.

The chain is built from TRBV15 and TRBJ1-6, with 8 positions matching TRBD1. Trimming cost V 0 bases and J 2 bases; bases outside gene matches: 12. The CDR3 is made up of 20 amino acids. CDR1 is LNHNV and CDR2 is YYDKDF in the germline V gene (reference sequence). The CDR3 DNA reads TGTGCCACCAGCAGAGATCGTATGACAGGGGAGATGGCCTATAATTCACCCCTCCACTTT. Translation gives CATSRDRMTGEMAYNSPLHF. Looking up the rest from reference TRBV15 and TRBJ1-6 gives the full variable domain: DAMVIQNPRYQVTQFGKPVTLSCSQTLNHNVMYWYQQKSSQAPKLLFHYYDKDFNNEADTPDNFQSRRPNTSFCFLDIRSPGLGDTAMYLCATSRDRMTGEMAYNSPLHFGNGTRLTVT.

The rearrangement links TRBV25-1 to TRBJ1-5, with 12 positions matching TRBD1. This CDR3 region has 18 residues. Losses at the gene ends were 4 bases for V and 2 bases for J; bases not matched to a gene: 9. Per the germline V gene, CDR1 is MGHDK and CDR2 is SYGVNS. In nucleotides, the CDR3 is TGTGCCAGCAGTGCCTCCGGGACAGGGGGCTCGGGCAATCAGCCCCAGCATTTT. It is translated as CASSASGTGGSGNQPQHF.

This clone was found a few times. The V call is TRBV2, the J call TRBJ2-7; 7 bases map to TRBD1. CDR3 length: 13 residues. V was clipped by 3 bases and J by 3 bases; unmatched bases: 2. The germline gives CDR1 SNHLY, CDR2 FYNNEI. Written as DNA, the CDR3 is TGTGCCAGCAGTGATGGGGACAGCTACGAGCAGTACTTC. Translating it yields CASSDGDSYEQYF.

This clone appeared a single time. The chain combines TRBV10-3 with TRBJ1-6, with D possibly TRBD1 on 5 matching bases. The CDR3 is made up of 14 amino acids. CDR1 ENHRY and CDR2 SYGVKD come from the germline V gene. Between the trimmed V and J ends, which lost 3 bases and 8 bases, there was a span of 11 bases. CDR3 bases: TGTGCCATCAGTGATAAGGGGACGGATTCACCCCTCCACTTT. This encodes CAISDKGTDSPLHF.

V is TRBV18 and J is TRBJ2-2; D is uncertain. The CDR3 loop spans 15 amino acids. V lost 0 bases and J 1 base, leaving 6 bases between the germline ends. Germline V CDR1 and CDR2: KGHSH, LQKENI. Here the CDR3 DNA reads TGTGCCAGCTCACCACCGTCGAAGAACACCGGGGAGCTGTTTTTT. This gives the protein CASSPPSKNTGELFF. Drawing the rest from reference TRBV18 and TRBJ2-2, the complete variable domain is NAGVMQNPRHLVRRRGQEARLRCSPMKGHSHVYWYRQLPEEGLKFMVYLQKENIIDESGMPKERFSAEFPKEGPSILRIQQVVRGDSAAYFCASSPPSKNTGELFFGEGSRLTVL.

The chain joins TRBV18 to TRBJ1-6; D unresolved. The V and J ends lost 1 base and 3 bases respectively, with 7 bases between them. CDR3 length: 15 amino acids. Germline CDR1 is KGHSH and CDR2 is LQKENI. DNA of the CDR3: TGTGCCAGCTCACCACGACCAGACTATAATTCACCCCTCCACTTT. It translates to CASSPRPDYNSPLHF.

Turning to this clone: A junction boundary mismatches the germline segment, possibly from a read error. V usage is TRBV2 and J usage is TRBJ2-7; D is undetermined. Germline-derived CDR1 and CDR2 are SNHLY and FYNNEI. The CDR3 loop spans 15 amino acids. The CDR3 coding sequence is TGTGCCAGCAGTGAAGCGCTTCGGCTCTCCCACGAGCAGTACTTC. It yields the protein CASSEALRLSHEQYF.

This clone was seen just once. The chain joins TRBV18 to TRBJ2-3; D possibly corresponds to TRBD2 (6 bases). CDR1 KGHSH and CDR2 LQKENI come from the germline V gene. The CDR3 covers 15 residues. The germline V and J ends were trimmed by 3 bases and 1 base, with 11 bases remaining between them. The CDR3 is CASSPPSGGTDTQYF. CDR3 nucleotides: TGTGCCAGCTCACCCCCATCGGGGGGCACAGATACGCAGTATTTT.

The CDR3 nucleotides are TGTGCCAGCAGTGGGACCCTTGATAGTGAGCAGTACTTC. Its protein is CASSGTLDSEQYF. The chain joins TRBV6-5 to TRBJ2-7; D possibly matches TRBD1 or TRBD2 (5 bases each). V lost 5 bases and J 7 bases, leaving 15 bases between the germline ends. The CDR3 has 13 amino acids. The germline V gene encodes CDR1 MNHEY and CDR2 SVGAGI.

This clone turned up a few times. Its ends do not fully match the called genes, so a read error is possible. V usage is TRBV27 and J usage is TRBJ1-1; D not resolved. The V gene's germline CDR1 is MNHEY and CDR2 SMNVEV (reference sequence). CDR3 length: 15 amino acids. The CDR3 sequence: CASSLYSRWNAEAFF. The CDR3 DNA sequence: TGTGCCAGCAGTTTATACTCCAGATGGAACGCTGAAGCTTTCTTT.

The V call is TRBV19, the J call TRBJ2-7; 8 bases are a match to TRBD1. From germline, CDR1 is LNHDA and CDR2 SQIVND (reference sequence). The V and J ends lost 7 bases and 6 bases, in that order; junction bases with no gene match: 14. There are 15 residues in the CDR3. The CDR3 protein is CASKHGQGTFSEQYF. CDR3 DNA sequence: TGTGCCAGTAAACATGGACAGGGCACTTTTTCCGAGCAGTACTTC.

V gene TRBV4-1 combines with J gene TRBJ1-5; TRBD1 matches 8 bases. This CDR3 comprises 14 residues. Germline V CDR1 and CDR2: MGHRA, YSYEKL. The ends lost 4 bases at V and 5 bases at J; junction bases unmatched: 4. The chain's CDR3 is CASSPGGVDQPQHF. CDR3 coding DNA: TGCGCCAGCAGCCCAGGGGGCGTGGATCAGCCCCAGCATTTT.

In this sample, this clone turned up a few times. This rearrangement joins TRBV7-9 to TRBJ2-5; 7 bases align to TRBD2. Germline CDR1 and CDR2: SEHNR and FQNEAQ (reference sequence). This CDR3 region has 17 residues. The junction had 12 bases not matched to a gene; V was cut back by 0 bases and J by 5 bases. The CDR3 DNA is TGTGCCAGCAGCTTAGCGACCAGCGGGGAACCCCGTGAGACCCAGTACTTC. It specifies CASSLATSGEPRETQYF.

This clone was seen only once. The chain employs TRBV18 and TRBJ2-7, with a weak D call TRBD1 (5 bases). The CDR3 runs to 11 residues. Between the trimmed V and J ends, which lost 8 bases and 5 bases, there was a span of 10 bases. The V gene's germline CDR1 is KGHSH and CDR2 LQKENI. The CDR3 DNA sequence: TGTGCCAGCGCCGTAGGGGACGAGCAGTACTTC. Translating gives CASAVGDEQYF.

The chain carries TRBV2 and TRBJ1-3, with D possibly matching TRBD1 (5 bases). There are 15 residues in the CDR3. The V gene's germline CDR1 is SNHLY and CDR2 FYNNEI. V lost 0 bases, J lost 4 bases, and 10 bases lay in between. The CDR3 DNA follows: TGTGCCAGCAGTGAAGCGGGGGGTTTCGGAAACACCATATATTTT. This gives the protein CASSEAGGFGNTIYF.

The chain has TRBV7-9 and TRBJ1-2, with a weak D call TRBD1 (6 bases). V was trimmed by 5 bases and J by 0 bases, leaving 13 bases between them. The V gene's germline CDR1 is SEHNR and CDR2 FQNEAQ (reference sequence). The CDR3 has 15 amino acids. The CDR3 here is CASSATGTTNYGYTF. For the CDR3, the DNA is TGTGCCAGCAGCGCTACAGGGACAACTAACTATGGCTACACCTTC. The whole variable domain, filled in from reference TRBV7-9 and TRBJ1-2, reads DTGVSQNPRHKITKRGQNVTFRCDPISEHNRLYWYRQTLGQGPEFLTYFQNEAQLEKSRLLSDRFSAERPKGSFSTLEIQRTEQGDSAMYLCASSATGTTNYGYTFGSGTRLTVV.

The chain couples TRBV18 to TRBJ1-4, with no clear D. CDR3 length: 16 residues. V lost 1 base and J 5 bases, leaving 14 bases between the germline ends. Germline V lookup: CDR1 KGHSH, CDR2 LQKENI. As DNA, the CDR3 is TGTGCCAGCTCACCACAGGCCCGGACTGCCAATGAAAAACTGTTTTTT. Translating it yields CASSPQARTANEKLFF.

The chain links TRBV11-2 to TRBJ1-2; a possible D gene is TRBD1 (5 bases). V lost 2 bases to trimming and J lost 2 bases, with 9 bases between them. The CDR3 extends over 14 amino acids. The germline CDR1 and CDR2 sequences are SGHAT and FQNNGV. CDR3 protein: CASSLQGSNYGYTF. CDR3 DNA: TGTGCCAGCAGCTTACAGGGCAGCAACTATGGCTACACCTTC.

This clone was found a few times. For the CDR3, the DNA is TGTGCCAGCAGCTTGGGGGGTTGGGGCACTGAAGCTTTCTTT. Amino acid sequence: CASSLGGWGTEAFF. V and J are TRBV11-3 and TRBJ1-1; tentatively, D is TRBD1 (5 bases). The CDR3 has 14 residues. V dropped 3 bases and J dropped 4 bases, with 12 bases sitting between them. CDR1 is SGHNT, CDR2 YENEEA, per germline. Filled out from reference TRBV11-3 and TRBJ1-1, the complete variable domain reads EAGVVQSPRYKIIEKKQPVAFWCNPISGHNTLYWYLQNLGQGPELLIRYENEEAVDDSQLPKDRFSAERLKGVDSTLKIQPAELGDSAVYLCASSLGGWGTEAFFGQGTRLTVV.

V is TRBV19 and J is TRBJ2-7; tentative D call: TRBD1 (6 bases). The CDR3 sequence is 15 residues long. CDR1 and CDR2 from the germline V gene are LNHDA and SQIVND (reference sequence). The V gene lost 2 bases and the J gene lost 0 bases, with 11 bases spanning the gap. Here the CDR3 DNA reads TGTGCCAGTAGTATACGACCAGGGGTCTCCTACGAGCAGTACTTC. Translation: CASSIRPGVSYEQYF.

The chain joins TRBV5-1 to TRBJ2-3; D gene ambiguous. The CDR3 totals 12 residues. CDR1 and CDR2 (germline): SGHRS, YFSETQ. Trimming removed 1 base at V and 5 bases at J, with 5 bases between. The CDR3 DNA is TGCGCCAGCAGCTTGAAGGGAGATACGCAGTATTTT. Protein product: CASSLKGDTQYF. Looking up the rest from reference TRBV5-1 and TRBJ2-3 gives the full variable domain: KAGVTQTPRYLIKTRGQQVTLSCSPISGHRSVSWYQQTPGQGLQFLFEYFSETQRNKGNFPGRFSGRQFSNSRSEMNVSTLELGDSALYLCASSLKGDTQYFGPGTRLTVL.

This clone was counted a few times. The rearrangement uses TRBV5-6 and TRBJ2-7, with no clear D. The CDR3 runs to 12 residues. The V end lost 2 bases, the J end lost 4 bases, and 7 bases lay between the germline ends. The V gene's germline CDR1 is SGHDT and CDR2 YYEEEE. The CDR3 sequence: CASSFRAYEQYF. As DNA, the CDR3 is TGTGCCAGCAGCTTTCGCGCATACGAGCAGTACTTC.

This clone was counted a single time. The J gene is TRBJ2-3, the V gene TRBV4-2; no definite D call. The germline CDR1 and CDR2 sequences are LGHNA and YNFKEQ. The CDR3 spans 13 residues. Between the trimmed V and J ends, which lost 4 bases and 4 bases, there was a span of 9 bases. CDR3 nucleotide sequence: TGTGCCAGCAGCCGCACTTCACCAGATACGCAGTATTTT. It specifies CASSRTSPDTQYF.